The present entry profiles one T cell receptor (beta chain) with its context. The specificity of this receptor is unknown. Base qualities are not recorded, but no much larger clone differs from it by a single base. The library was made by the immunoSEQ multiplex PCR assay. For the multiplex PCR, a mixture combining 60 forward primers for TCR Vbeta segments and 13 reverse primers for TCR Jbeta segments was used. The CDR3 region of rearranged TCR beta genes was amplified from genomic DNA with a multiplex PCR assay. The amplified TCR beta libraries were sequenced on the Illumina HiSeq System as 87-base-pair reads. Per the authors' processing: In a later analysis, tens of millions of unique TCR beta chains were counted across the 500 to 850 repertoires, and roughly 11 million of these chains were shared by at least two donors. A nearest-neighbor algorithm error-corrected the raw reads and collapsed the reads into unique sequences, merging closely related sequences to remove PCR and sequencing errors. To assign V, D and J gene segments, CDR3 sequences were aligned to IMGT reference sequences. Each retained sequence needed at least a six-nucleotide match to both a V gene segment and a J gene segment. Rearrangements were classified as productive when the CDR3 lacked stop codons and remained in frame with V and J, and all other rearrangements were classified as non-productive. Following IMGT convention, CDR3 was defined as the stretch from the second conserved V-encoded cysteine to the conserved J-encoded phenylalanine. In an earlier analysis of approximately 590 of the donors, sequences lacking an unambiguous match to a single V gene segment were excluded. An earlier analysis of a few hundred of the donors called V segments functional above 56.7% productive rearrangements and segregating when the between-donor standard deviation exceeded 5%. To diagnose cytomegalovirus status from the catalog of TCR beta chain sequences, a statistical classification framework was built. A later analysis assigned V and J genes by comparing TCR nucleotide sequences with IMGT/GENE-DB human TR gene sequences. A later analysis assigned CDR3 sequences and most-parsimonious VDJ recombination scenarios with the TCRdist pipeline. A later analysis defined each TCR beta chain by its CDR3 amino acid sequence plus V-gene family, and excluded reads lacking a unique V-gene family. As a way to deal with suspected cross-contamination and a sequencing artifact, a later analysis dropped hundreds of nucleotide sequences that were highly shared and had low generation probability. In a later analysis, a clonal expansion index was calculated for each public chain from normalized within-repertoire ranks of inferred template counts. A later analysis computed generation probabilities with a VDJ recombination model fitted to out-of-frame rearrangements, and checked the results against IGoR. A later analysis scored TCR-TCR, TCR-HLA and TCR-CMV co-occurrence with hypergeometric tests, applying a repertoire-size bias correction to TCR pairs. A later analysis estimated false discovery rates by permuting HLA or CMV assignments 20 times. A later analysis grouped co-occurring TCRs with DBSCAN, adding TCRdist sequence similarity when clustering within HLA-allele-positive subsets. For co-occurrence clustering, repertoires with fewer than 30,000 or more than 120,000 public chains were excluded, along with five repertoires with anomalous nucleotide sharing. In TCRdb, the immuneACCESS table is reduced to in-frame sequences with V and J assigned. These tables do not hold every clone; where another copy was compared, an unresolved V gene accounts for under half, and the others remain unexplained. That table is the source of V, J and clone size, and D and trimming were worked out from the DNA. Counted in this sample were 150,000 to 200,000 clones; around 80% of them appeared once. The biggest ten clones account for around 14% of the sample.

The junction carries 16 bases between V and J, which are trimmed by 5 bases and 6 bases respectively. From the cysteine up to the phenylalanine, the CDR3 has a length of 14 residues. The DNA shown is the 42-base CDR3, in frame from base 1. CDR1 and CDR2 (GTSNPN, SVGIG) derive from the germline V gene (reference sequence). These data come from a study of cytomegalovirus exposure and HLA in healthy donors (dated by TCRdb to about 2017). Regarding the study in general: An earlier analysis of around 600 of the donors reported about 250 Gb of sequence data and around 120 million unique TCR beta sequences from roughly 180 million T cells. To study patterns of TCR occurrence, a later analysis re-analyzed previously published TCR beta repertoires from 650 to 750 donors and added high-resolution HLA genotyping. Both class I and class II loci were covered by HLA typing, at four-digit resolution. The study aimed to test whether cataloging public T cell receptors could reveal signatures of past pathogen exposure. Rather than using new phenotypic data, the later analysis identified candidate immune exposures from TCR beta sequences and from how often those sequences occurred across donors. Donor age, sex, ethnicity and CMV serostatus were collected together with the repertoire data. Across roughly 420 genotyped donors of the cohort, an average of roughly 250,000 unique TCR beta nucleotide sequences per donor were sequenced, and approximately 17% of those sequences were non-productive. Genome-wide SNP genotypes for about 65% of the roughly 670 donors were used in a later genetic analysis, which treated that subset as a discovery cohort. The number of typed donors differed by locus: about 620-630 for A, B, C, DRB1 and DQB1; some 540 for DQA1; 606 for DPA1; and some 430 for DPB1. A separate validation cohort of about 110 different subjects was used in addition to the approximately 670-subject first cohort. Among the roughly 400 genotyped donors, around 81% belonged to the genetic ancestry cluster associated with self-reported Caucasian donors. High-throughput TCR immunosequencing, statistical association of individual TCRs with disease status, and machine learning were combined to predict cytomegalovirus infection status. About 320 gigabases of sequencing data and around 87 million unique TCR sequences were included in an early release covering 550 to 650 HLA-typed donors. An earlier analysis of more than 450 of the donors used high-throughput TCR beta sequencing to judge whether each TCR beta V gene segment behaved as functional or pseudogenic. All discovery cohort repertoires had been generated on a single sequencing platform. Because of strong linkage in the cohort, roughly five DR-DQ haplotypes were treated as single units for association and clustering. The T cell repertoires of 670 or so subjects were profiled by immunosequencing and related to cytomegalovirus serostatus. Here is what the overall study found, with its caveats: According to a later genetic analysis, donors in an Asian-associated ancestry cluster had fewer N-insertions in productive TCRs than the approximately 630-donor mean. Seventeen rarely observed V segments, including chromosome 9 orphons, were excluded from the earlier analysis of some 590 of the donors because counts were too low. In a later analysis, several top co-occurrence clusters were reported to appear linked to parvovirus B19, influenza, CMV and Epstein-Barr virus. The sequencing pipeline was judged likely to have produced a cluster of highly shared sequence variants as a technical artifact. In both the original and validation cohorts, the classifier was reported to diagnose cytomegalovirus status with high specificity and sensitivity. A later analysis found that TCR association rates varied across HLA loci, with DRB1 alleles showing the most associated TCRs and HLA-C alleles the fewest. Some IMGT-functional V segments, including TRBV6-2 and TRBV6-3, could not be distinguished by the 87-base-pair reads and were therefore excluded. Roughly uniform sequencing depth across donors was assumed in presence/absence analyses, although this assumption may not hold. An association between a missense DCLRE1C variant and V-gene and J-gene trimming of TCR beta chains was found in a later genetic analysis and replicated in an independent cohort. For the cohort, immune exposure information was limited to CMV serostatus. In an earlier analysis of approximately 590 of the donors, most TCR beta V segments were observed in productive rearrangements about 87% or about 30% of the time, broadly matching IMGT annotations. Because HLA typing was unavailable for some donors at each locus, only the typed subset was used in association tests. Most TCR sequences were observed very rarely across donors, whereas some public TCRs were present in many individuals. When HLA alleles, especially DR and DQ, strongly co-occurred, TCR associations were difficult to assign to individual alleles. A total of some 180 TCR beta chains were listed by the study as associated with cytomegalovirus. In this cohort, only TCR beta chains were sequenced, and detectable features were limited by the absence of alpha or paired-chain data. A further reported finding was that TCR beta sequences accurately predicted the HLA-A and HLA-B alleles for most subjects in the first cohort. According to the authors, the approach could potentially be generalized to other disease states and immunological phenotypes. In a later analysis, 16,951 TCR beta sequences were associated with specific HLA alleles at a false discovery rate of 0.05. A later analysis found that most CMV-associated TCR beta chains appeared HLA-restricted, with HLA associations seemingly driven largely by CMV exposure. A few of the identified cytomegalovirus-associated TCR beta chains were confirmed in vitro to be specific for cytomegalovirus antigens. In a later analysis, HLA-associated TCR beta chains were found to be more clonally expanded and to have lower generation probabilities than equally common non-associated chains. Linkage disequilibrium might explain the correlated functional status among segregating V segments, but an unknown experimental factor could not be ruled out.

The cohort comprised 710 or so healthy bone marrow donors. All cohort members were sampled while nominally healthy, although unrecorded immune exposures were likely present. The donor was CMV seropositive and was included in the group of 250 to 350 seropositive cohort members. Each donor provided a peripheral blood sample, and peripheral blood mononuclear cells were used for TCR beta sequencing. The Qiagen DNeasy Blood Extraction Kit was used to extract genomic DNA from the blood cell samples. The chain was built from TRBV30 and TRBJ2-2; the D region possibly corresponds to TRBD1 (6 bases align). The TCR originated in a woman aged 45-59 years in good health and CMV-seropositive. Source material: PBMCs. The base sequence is TGTGCCTGGCTACAGGGTAATCTGGCCGGGGAGCTGTTTTTT. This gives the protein CAWLQGNLAGELFF.